This TCR beta chain derives from a study of T cell responses to AZD1222 COVID-19 vaccine. As to this clone: Its antigen is unknown.

Germline lookup yields CDR1 MNHNY and CDR2 SVGAGI (reference sequence). CDR3 length equals 14 residues. The V and J ends lost 5 bases and 1 base, in that order; junction bases with no gene match: 4. Whole-study findings and limits: The number of AZD1222 recipients seropositive at baseline was only five or six. Nearly half of spike-specific TCRs reportedly go after variant regions that carry no mutations.

Sequencing used immunoSEQ multiplex PCR; TCRdb keeps in-frame clones, though not all of them. The sample carries about 140,000 clones, 85% to 95% recorded once. The sequence came from an adult who received the AZD1222 COVID-19 vaccine. Sequenced material: peripheral blood, taken 28 days after the second AZD1222 dose. This sequence joins TRBV6-6 and TRBJ1-1; TRBD1 agrees at 7 bases. The CDR3 DNA reads as TGTGCCAGCAGTCCTCAGGGGGAGAACACTGAAGCTTTCTTT. Translated, it gives CASSPQGENTEAFF.